Below, 27 T cell receptor beta chains from the same sample are listed, as sequenced in a study of blood T cell repertoires in COVID-19. Produced via immunoSEQ multiplex PCR; TCRdb's table is partial and in-frame only. The profile shows 100,000 to 120,000 clones, 80% to 85% of them singletons. The sequenced material came from peripheral blood. The receptors shown here come from an elderly woman with acute or convalescent COVID-19.

The chain has TRBV28 and TRBJ2-5, with unresolved D. Trimming left V 5 bases short and J 3 bases short, with 7 bases between. The CDR3 is 12 amino acids. Germline V gives CDR1 MDHEN, CDR2 SYDVKM. The CDR3 DNA sequence: TGTGCCAGCAGTGGCGGTAAAGAGACCCAGTACTTC. This codes for CASSGGKETQYF. Variable domain in full (rest from reference TRBV28 and TRBJ2-5): DVKVTQSSRYLVKRTGEKVFLECVQDMDHENMFWYRQDPGLGLRLIYFSYDVKMKEKGDIPEGYSVSREKKERFSLILESASTNQTSMYLCASSGGKETQYFGPGTRLLVL.

J is TRBJ1-5 and V is TRBV5-5; TRBD1 aligns across 7 bases. CDR1 SGHKS and CDR2 YYEKEE come from the germline V gene (reference sequence). V dropped 7 bases and J dropped 2; count of bases not matched to a gene: 6. The CDR3 totals 14 residues. DNA for the CDR3: TGTGCCAGCCGTACAGGGGATGGCAATCAGCCCCAGCATTTT. Translated: CASRTGDGNQPQHF. The whole variable domain, filled in from reference TRBV5-5 and TRBJ1-5, reads DAGVTQSPTHLIKTRGQQVTLRCSPISGHKSVSWYQQVLGQGPQFIFQYYEKEERGRGNFPDRFSARQFPNYSSELNVNALLLGDSALYLCASRTGDGNQPQHFGDGTRLSIL.

The chain links TRBV4-1 to TRBJ2-3, with D hard to call. Trimming left V 2 bases short and J 5 bases short, with 8 bases between. Germline CDR1 reads MGHRA; CDR2 reads YSYEKL. The CDR3 extends over 13 amino acids. CDR3 bases: TGCGCCAGCAGCCAATCGCGTTTAGATACGCAGTATTTT. Translating it yields CASSQSRLDTQYF.

V gene TRBV12-3 or TRBV12-4 combines with J gene TRBJ2-2, with D perhaps TRBD1 (6 bases). V was shortened by 6 bases and J by 5 bases, with 10 bases between the two germline ends. The length of the CDR3 is 13 residues. The CDR3 bases are TGTGCCAGCAGCCTGGACAGAACCGGGGAGCTGTTTTTT. The encoded protein is CASSLDRTGELFF.

The genes are TRBV19 and TRBJ2-5, with TRBD2 as a possible D gene (5 bases). The V end was cut by 4 bases, the J end by 5 bases, with 14 bases between. CDR1 and CDR2 from the germline V gene are LNHDA and SQIVND (reference sequence). CDR3 length equals 14 residues. This chain's CDR3 is CASSTGMGEETQYF. For the CDR3, the DNA is TGTGCCAGTAGTACAGGTATGGGAGAGGAGACCCAGTACTTC. Based on the CDR3 plus reference TRBV19 and TRBJ2-5, the full variable domain is DGGITQSPKYLFRKEGQNVTLSCEQNLNHDAMYWYRQDPGQGLRLIYYSQIVNDFQKGDIAEGYSVSREKKESFPLTVTSAQKNPTAFYLCASSTGMGEETQYFGPGTRLLVL.

This clone was seen only a few times. The CDR3 region has the DNA TGTGCCTGGGCCCCCGAGGCGGGAGGCAAGACCCAGTACTTC. Protein: CAWAPEAGGKTQYF. The gene calls are TRBV30 and TRBJ2-5, with 8 bases lining up with TRBD2. This CDR3 is built from 14 residues. The J segment lost 6 bases and the V segment lost 5 bases, leaving 11 bases of the junction unmatched. Germline-derived CDR1 and CDR2 are GTSNPN and SVGIG (reference sequence).

The chain recombines TRBV11-2 with TRBJ2-7; 8 bases fit TRBD1. The CDR3 spans 13 residues. Per the germline V gene, CDR1 is SGHAT and CDR2 is FQNNGV. The J segment lost 3 bases and the V segment lost 5 bases, leaving 3 bases of the junction unmatched. In nucleotides, the CDR3 is TGTGCCAGCAGCCCCGACAGGGGCTACGAGCAGTACTTC. This sequence encodes CASSPDRGYEQYF.

This clone was seen a few times. J is TRBJ2-2 and V is TRBV7-8; D remains unclear. Trimming left V 5 bases short and J 6 bases short, with 7 bases between. From germline, CDR1 is SGHVS and CDR2 FQNEAQ. This CDR3 spans 12 amino acids. The CDR3 DNA reads as TGTGCCAGCAGCCCCCTTGCCGGGGAGCTGTTTTTT. It translates to CASSPLAGELFF.

This chain links TRBV5-4 with TRBJ2-3, with D unresolved. Trimming left V 5 bases short and J 1 base short, with 17 bases between. Germline values: CDR1 SGHNT, CDR2 YYREEE (reference sequence). The CDR3 consists of 16 residues. CDR3 nucleotide sequence: TGTGCCAGCAGACCCCCCTTTGGGCTGGGCACAGATACGCAGTATTTT. It is translated as CASRPPFGLGTDTQYF.

CDR3 protein: CASSGTSGQETQYF. As DNA, the CDR3 is TGCGCCAGCAGTGGGACTAGCGGACAAGAGACCCAGTACTTC. The V call is TRBV5-1, the J call TRBJ2-5; 11 bases match TRBD2. V lost 5 bases, J lost 2 bases, and 2 bases stayed unmatched. CDR3 length: 14 amino acids. From germline, CDR1 is SGHRS and CDR2 YFSETQ.

The V and J genes are TRBV5-8 and TRBJ2-3; TRBD1 agrees at 7 bases. J was trimmed by 2 bases and V by 2 bases; bases with no gene match: 11. The CDR3 extends over 17 amino acids. Per germline, CDR1 SGHTS and CDR2 YDEGEE. The CDR3 is CASSFYSRQGFTDTQYF. The CDR3 nucleotides read TGTGCCAGCAGCTTTTATTCGAGACAGGGTTTCACAGATACGCAGTATTTT.

The V call is TRBV5-5, the J call TRBJ2-1, with D hard to call. CDR1 is SGHKS, CDR2 YYEKEE, per germline (reference sequence). There are 15 residues in the CDR3. With 0 bases removed from V and 2 bases from J, the gap between germline ends came to 9 bases. CDR3 region: CASSLGPPTYNEQFF. The CDR3 nucleotides read TGTGCCAGCAGCTTGGGGCCCCCCACCTACAATGAGCAGTTCTTC. The whole variable domain, filled in from reference TRBV5-5 and TRBJ2-1, reads DAGVTQSPTHLIKTRGQQVTLRCSPISGHKSVSWYQQVLGQGPQFIFQYYEKEERGRGNFPDRFSARQFPNYSSELNVNALLLGDSALYLCASSLGPPTYNEQFFGPGTRLTVL.

The CDR3 loop is CASTLQDRTDTQYF. The CDR3 nucleotides read TGCGCCAGCACATTACAGGATCGCACAGATACGCAGTATTTT. V is TRBV5-1 and J is TRBJ2-3, with a possible D match to TRBD1 (5 bases). CDR3 length equals 14 residues. The V gene's germline CDR1 is SGHRS and CDR2 YFSETQ. V was trimmed by 6 bases and J by 1 base, leaving 12 bases between them.

The gene calls are TRBV27 and TRBJ1-5; D may be TRBD1 (6 bases). The V end was cut by 5 bases, the J end by 6 bases, with 17 bases between. The CDR3 contains 15 residues. The germline CDR1 and CDR2 sequences are MNHEY and SMNVEV (reference sequence). In nucleotides, the CDR3 is TGTGCCAGCAGTCCGAGGGGGGGGACAAGTCAGCCCCAGCATTTT. Amino acid sequence: CASSPRGGTSQPQHF.

In this sample, this clone turned up a few times. This rearrangement joins TRBV10-2 to TRBJ1-1, with D maybe TRBD1 (6 bases). Germline V gene lookup returns CDR1 WSHSY and CDR2 SAAADI. V shed 2 bases and J shed 0 bases, with 10 bases lying between them. The CDR3 extends over 15 amino acids. CDR3 DNA sequence: TGCGCCAGCAGTGAGGCGACAGGTGTGAACACTGAAGCTTTCTTT. Protein product: CASSEATGVNTEAFF.

The gene calls are TRBV3-1 (or the pseudogene TRBV3-2) and TRBJ1-1; 8 bases map to TRBD1. V lost 5 bases, J lost 3 bases, and 8 bases stayed unmatched. The V gene's germline CDR1 is LGHDT and CDR2 YNNKEL (reference sequence). This CDR3 comprises 15 residues. CDR3 DNA: TGTGCCAGCAGCAACCGGGACAGGTATTACACTGAAGCTTTCTTT. Protein product: CASSNRDRYYTEAFF.

The chain employs TRBV7-9 and TRBJ2-1; 9 bases fit TRBD1. The ends lost 1 base at V and 7 bases at J; junction bases unmatched: 2. Per germline, CDR1 SEHNR and CDR2 FQNEAQ (reference sequence). The CDR3 runs to 14 residues. CDR3 DNA sequence: TGTGCCAGCAGCTTAGGACAGGGGGTAAATGAGCAGTTCTTC. Translating gives CASSLGQGVNEQFF.

The count of this clone is one. CDR3 amino acids: CASRSLRNNSPLHF. CDR3 nucleotides: TGTGCCAGCAGATCGCTGCGGAATAATTCACCCCTCCACTTT. V and J are TRBV11-3 and TRBJ1-6, with no clear D. Trimming removed 6 bases at V and 5 bases at J, with 11 bases between. The CDR3 extends over 14 amino acids. Germline lookup yields CDR1 SGHNT and CDR2 YENEEA.

The chain couples TRBV2 to TRBJ1-5; TRBD1 is a possible D gene (6 bases). CDR1 SNHLY and CDR2 FYNNEI come from the germline V gene. The CDR3 contains 17 residues. V was clipped by 2 bases and J by 0 bases, with 14 bases between them. Here the CDR3 reads CASSEYRTAYSNQPQHF. For the CDR3, the DNA is TGTGCCAGCAGTGAATACCGGACAGCTTATAGCAATCAGCCCCAGCATTTT.

The chain links TRBV5-4 to TRBJ1-2, with 11 nucleotides matching TRBD1. The junction had 2 bases not matched to a gene; V was cut back by 0 bases and J by 4 bases. Germline V gene lookup returns CDR1 SGHNT and CDR2 YYREEE (reference sequence). CDR3 length equals 15 residues. The CDR3 protein is CASSLAGTGGYGYTF. In DNA, the CDR3 is TGTGCCAGCAGCTTGGCCGGGACAGGGGGCTATGGCTACACCTTC.

This chain joins TRBV13 and TRBJ2-3; TRBD2 is a possible D gene (6 bases). The V and J ends lost 5 bases and 0 bases respectively, with 9 bases between them. Germline V gene data show CDR1 as PRHDT and CDR2 as FYEKMQ (reference sequence). The CDR3 length is 14 residues. The CDR3 region has the DNA TGTGCCAGCAGCCGGGGGTCTAGCACAGATACGCAGTATTTT. Translating it yields CASSRGSSTDTQYF.

The chain joins TRBV6-1 to TRBJ1-5, with TRBD1 as a possible D gene (5 bases). There are 17 residues in the CDR3. V was shortened by 1 base and J by 0 bases, with 13 bases between the two germline ends. The V gene's germline CDR1 is MNHNS and CDR2 SASEGT. For the CDR3, the DNA is TGTGCCAGCAGTGAAGGAGTGGGGGGATATAGCAATCAGCCCCAGCATTTT. Its protein is CASSEGVGGYSNQPQHF.

The chain links TRBV5-5 to TRBJ1-4, with 9 bases fitting TRBD1. CDR1 and CDR2 from the germline V gene are SGHKS and YYEKEE (reference sequence). Losses at the gene ends were 2 bases for V and 6 bases for J; bases not matched to a gene: 2. The CDR3 runs to 14 residues. CDR3 sequence reads: CASSFDRGDEKLFF. Written as DNA, the CDR3 is TGTGCCAGCAGCTTCGACAGGGGGGATGAAAAACTGTTTTTT. The full variable domain, completed using reference TRBV5-5 and TRBJ1-4, is DAGVTQSPTHLIKTRGQQVTLRCSPISGHKSVSWYQQVLGQGPQFIFQYYEKEERGRGNFPDRFSARQFPNYSSELNVNALLLGDSALYLCASSFDRGDEKLFFGSGTQLSVL.

CDR3 sequence (DNA): TGTGCCAGTAGTATGGGGGGGACAGGGTTTGCCTATGGCTACACCTTC. Amino acid sequence: CASSMGGTGFAYGYTF. The chain joins TRBV19 to TRBJ1-2; TRBD1 matches at 9 bases. This CDR3 is 16 amino acids long. After removal of 3 bases from V and 4 bases from J, the junction contained 9 bases not matched to a gene. From germline, CDR1 is LNHDA and CDR2 SQIVND (reference sequence).

The gene calls are TRBV27 and TRBJ2-7; 12 nucleotides align to TRBD2. The germline CDR1 and CDR2 sequences are MNHEY and SMNVEV (reference sequence). V shed 4 bases, J shed 5 bases, and the junction held 3 bases outside the gene matches. The CDR3 runs to 14 residues. CDR3 amino acids: CASSSTSGSHEQYF. The CDR3 DNA reads as TGTGCCAGCAGTTCGACTAGCGGGAGCCACGAGCAGTACTTC.

The V and J genes are TRBV19 and TRBJ2-3; D is perhaps TRBD1 (5 bases). The CDR3 runs to 14 residues. V lost 2 bases, J lost 4 bases, and 10 bases lay in between. Germline V gene sequence: CDR1 LNHDA, CDR2 SQIVND (reference sequence). CDR3 in amino acids: CASSIKGAADTQYF. As DNA, the CDR3 is TGTGCCAGTAGTATAAAAGGGGCCGCAGATACGCAGTATTTT.

The V call is TRBV5-6, the J call TRBJ1-6, with 9 bases lining up with TRBD1. Germline trimming cut 6 bases from V and 7 bases from J; bases unmatched to any gene: 5. The length of the CDR3 is 14 residues. Germline CDR1 SGHDT, CDR2 YYEEEE. In DNA form, the CDR3 reads TGTGCCAGCAACGGACAGGGGAGGAATTCACCCCTCCACTTT. Its protein is CASNGQGRNSPLHF. Full variable domain (missing parts from reference TRBV5-6 and TRBJ1-6): DAGVTQSPTHLIKTRGQQVTLRCSPKSGHDTVSWYQQALGQGPQFIFQYYEEEERQRGNFPDRFSGHQFPNYSSELNVNALLLGDSALYLCASNGQGRNSPLHFGNGTRLTVT.